What follows is one T cell receptor (beta chain) and its context. This clone is a singleton in its sample. Its specific antigen is unknown. Base qualities are not at hand, and no much larger clone is one base apart. The record originates from a study of blood T cell repertoires in COVID-19 (dated by TCRdb to 2020 to 2021). Regarding the complete study: Samples from collaborators originated in the United States, Italy and Spain and spanned both the acute and convalescent phases of COVID-19. The repertoires were released in a freely available public database intended as a resource for research on the immune response to SARS-CoV-2. The material from the prospective study consisted of cDNA or gDNA derived from T cells, B-cell-depleted T cells, or PBMCs. Subjects who had been exposed to COVID-19, were actively infected with it, or had recovered from it provided the deeply sampled blood TCRbeta repertoires that made up the dataset. The sample metadata nearly always contained a de-identified subject ID, COVID-19 status, age in years and sex. The samples were drawn from the first 160 participants of the ongoing ImmuneRACE study and from 1,200 or so subjects provided by 6 global collaborators. Where available, HLA class I and class II types were obtained from metadata supplied by the sample provider rather than from assay-based typing. Results the study describes overall, beyond this receptor: Clinical and demographic metadata were provided uncurated, with the amount varying by source and participant.

TCRbeta CDR3 regions were amplified from genomic DNA by means of the immunoSEQ Assay, a bias-controlled multiplex PCR. Per the original workflow: The number of nucleated cells in each sample was estimated from the amplification of reference gene primers within the assay. To quantify the absolute abundance of each unique TCRbeta CDR3 rearrangement, sequence reads were collapsed and filtered. Productive Simpson clonality was computed per sample as the square root of Simpson's diversity index over productive rearrangements. The source is immuneACCESS, and TCRdb retained only in-frame sequences with V and J called. Part of the clones is not carried over; for the studies checked, unresolved V genes explain less than half of this, and the remainder is unexplained. V and J calls and clone size are those listed in that table; D and trimming were worked out from the DNA. The sample table records 130,000 to 150,000 clones; roughly 90% of these occur just once. 0.95% to 1.5% of the sample belongs to the ten largest clones.

Participants in the prospective study were enrolled through a virtual design, were aged about 18 to 100 years, and lived in about two dozen United States geographic areas. In the prospective study, cohorts were assigned on the basis of participant-reported clinical history obtained from a screening survey and a study questionnaire. Mobile phlebotomists in the prospective study collected whole blood, serum and a nasopharyngeal or oropharyngeal swab from every participant. Additional blood draws and questionnaires over an approximately two-month period could optionally be provided by prospective study participants. Before DNA extraction, prospective study blood samples were shipped either frozen or at room temperature. Cut back by 2 bases and 5 bases, the V and J ends lie 10 bases apart. CDR3 length: 13 amino acids, cysteine to phenylalanine. The sequence is cut down to CDR3 DNA, 39 bases in frame from base 1. The germline V gene yields SGHRS for CDR1 and YFSETQ for CDR2.

This clonotype was sampled from a woman in her 30s with acute COVID-19. The rearranged chain carries TRBV5-1 and TRBJ1-2, with the D gene uncertain. The sequenced sample was PBMCs or T cells enriched from blood (not recorded which). The nucleotide sequence reads TGCGCCAGCAGCTTTGTCGGGGATTATGGCTACACCTTC. This is translated as CASSFVGDYGYTF.